This TCR beta chain came from a study of STAT5B mutations in CD4+ large granular lymphocyte leukemia. Study information: Healthy donors showed HLA-associated enrichment of the CDR3 'QG' motif.

V was cut by 3 bases and J by 6 bases, with 11 bases left in between. CDR3 length: 13 amino acids. Germline CDR1 is SEHNR and CDR2 is FQNEAQ (reference sequence). TCRdb's table, derived via immunoSEQ multiplex PCR, lists solely in-frame clones and lacks some. The table records tens of thousands of clones, approximately 79% of them present only once. Material for sequencing was CD4+ T cells from blood buffy coats. The chain links TRBV7-9 to TRBJ1-1, with D possibly TRBD1 on 5 matching bases. This TCR was sampled from a human donor in good health. Here the CDR3 DNA reads TGTGCCAGCAGCTTCCAGGGAAGGGCTGAAGCTTTCTTT. It translates to CASSFQGRAEAFF.